These T cell receptor beta chains were read from a single sample in a study of blood T cell repertoires in COVID-19. Data came from immunoSEQ multiplex PCR; TCRdb stores just in-frame clones and leaves some out. The data contain fewer than 150,000 clones, more than 60% of them seen just once; the ten biggest clones take up about 6.8%. The sequenced sample was peripheral blood. These receptor sequences come from a man aged 65 to 85 with acute or convalescent COVID-19. Both conserved end residues are part of each CDR3. Each record gives: CDR3 length, clone size, V gene, D gene, J gene, CDR3 DNA, CDR3 protein. The D gene is left open where the match is weak. Part of the rows lack a size; the others show once, few, many or a class for expanded clones.

15	.	TRBV4-2	.	TRBJ2-7	TGTGCCAGCAGCCGAAGACAGGAGAGCTCCTACGAGCAGTACTTC	CASSRRQESSYEQYF
15	once	TRBV6-5	TRBD2	TRBJ2-4	TGTGCCAGCAGTTCTGATCTAGCGGGAGGATTCATTCAGTACTTC	CASSSDLAGGFIQYF
17	.	TRBV9	.	TRBJ2-2	TGTGCCAGCAGCCCCCGGGAGAGGGGATCGAACACCGGGGAGCTGTTTTTT	CASSPRERGSNTGELFF
14	.	TRBV11-2	.	TRBJ1-1	TGTGCCAGCAGCAGATTCGGGGGGAACACTGAAGCTTTCTTT	CASSRFGGNTEAFF
16	.	TRBV10-2	TRBD1	TRBJ2-7	TGCGCCAGCAGTGAGGGGGGGACAGGGGGCCTTTACGAGCAGTACTTC	CASSEGGTGGLYEQYF
13	.	TRBV7-2	TRBD2	TRBJ2-5	TGTGCCAGCAGCTTAAGGACTAGAGAGACCCAGTACTTC	CASSLRTRETQYF
16	.	TRBV5-4	TRBD1	TRBJ1-1	TGTGCCAGCAGGTCGACAGGGTCGAGTATGAGAACTGAAGCTTTCTTT	CASRSTGSSMRTEAFF
15	.	TRBV7-3	TRBD2	TRBJ2-3	TGTGCCAGCAGCCTCCGTGGGGGGGGCACAGATACGCAGTATTTT	CASSLRGGGTDTQYF
13	.	TRBV28	TRBD1	TRBJ1-1	TGTGCCAGCAGAATGACAGGGCGGACTGAAGCTTTCTTT	CASRMTGRTEAFF
15	few	TRBV19	TRBD1	TRBJ2-5	TGTGCCAGTAGTATAAACAGGGGTTGGCAAGAGACCCAGTACTTC	CASSINRGWQETQYF
14	.	TRBV7-3	TRBD1	TRBJ1-5	TGTGCCAGCAGCTTAAGACAGGGAGATCAGCCCCAGCATTTT	CASSLRQGDQPQHF
14	.	TRBV6-5	TRBD2	TRBJ2-3	TGTGCCAGCAGTTGGGCGGGAGAGATAGATACGCAGTATTTT	CASSWAGEIDTQYF
17	.	TRBV2	.	TRBJ2-7	TGTGCCAGCAGTGAAGCGGGGGGACCCGCGCTAATCTACGAGCAGTACTTC	CASSEAGGPALIYEQYF
14	few	TRBV10-3	TRBD1	TRBJ1-5	TGTGCCATCAGTGAGCAGGGGGGCAATCAGCCCCAGCATTTT	CAISEQGGNQPQHF
14	.	TRBV6-2/TRBV6-3	TRBD1	TRBJ1-1	TGTGCCAGCAGCTGGACAGGCTGGGGCACTGAAGCTTTCTTT	CASSWTGWGTEAFF
15	.	TRBV9	.	TRBJ1-1	TGTGCCAGCAGTGTAGGGGGAGCAGGGGACACTGAAGCTTTCTTT	CASSVGGAGDTEAFF
13	few	TRBV7-9	TRBD2	TRBJ2-1	TGTGCCAGCAGCCCACGGCAAGGGGAGGGGCAGTTCTTC	CASSPRQGEGQFF
13	.	TRBV6-2/TRBV6-3	.	TRBJ2-5	TGTGCCAGCAGCGCCCGGGGATTTGGGACCCAGTACTTC	CASSARGFGTQYF
15	.	TRBV13	TRBD2	TRBJ2-7	TGTGCCAGCAGCGTGACTAGCGGGAGTTCCTACGAGCAGTACTTC	CASSVTSGSSYEQYF
12	.	TRBV12-3/TRBV12-4	.	TRBJ1-1	TGTGCCAGCAGTCCTCAGGGATTTGAAGCTTTCTTT	CASSPQGFEAFF
17	.	TRBV5-1	TRBD1	TRBJ2-7	TGCGCCAGCAGCGGGGACCTATATCTACAGGGGCCCTACGAGCAGTACTTC	CASSGDLYLQGPYEQYF
17	.	TRBV9	TRBD1	TRBJ1-3	TGTGCCAGCAGCGTAGGGGGACAGGGGGCGTTCGGAAACACCATATATTTT	CASSVGGQGAFGNTIYF
17	.	TRBV9	TRBD2	TRBJ2-1	TGTGCCAGCAGCCCCCGAGGGATGGGAGCGGGAGAGGTAGAGCAGTTCTTC	CASSPRGMGAGEVEQFF
15	.	TRBV19	.	TRBJ1-5	TGTGCCAGTCTTAGGGAGGGGACAAGCAATCAGCCCCAGCATTTT	CASLREGTSNQPQHF
16	.	TRBV19	TRBD1	TRBJ2-6	TGTGCCAGCCCGGGACAGGGGGCTTCCGGGGCCAACGTCCTGACTTTC	CASPGQGASGANVLTF
15	.	TRBV6-5	TRBD1	TRBJ2-7	TGTGCCAGCAGTATTGGGACAGGGTCGTCCTACGAGCAGTACTTC	CASSIGTGSSYEQYF
17	.	TRBV7-8	.	TRBJ2-2	TGTGCCAGCAGCTTAGTCGTTATCAGGGGCGACACCGGGGAGCTGTTTTTT	CASSLVVIRGDTGELFF
14	few	TRBV27	.	TRBJ2-1	TGTGCCAGCAGTTTAGCTAGTTCCTACAATGAGCAGTTCTTC	CASSLASSYNEQFF
14	.	TRBV9	.	TRBJ1-6	TGTGCCAGCAGCGCCCAGGGCTATAATTCACCCCTCCACTTT	CASSAQGYNSPLHF
13	.	TRBV12-3/TRBV12-4	.	TRBJ2-7	TGTGCCAGCAGCTCCGACAGCTTGGGTTACCTCTCATTC	CASSSDSLGYLSF
16	.	TRBV4-1	.	TRBJ2-7	TGCGCCAGCAGCCAAGAAATCTTCCAGACAACCTACGAGCAGTACTTC	CASSQEIFQTTYEQYF
14	.	TRBV6-1	.	TRBJ1-2	TGTGCCAGCAGTGAAAGGCGGGAATCTTATGGCTACACCTTC	CASSERRESYGYTF
16	once	TRBV7-8	.	TRBJ2-4	TGTGCCAGCAGCTCAACCCGGGAGAGGACCAAAAACATTCAGTACTTC	CASSSTRERTKNIQYF
15	.	TRBV5-1	TRBD1	TRBJ2-7	TGCGCCAGCAGCGCATTGACAGGGAGCTCCTACGAGCAGTACTTC	CASSALTGSSYEQYF
12	.	TRBV11-1	TRBD1	TRBJ1-1	TGTGCCAGCAGCTTCCAGGGGGTGGAAGCTTTCTTT	CASSFQGVEAFF
13	.	TRBV4-1	.	TRBJ1-5	TGCGCCAGCAGCCAGATCGGCGGTCAGCCCCAGCATTTT	CASSQIGGQPQHF
13	.	TRBV28	.	TRBJ2-5	TGTGCCAGCAGAGAGACGGGAGTGGAGACCCAGTACTTC	CASRETGVETQYF
18	.	TRBV7-9	TRBD2	TRBJ2-7	TGTGCCAGCAGCTCCGCCGCGACTAGCGGGAGGGGATCCTACGAGCAGTACTTC	CASSSAATSGRGSYEQYF
15	.	TRBV9	.	TRBJ1-4	TGTGCCAGCAGCGCCGGGATCTCAGCCCCAGAAAAACTGTTTTTT	CASSAGISAPEKLFF
14	.	TRBV7-8	.	TRBJ1-6	TGTGCCAGCAGCTTAGGGAGTGTTAATTCACCCCTCCACTTT	CASSLGSVNSPLHF
16	few	TRBV3-1/TRBV3-2	TRBD2	TRBJ2-5	TGTGCCAGCAGCCAAGATTCCGGACTAGGGGCGGAGACCCAGTACTTC	CASSQDSGLGAETQYF
13	.	TRBV5-6	.	TRBJ2-7	TGTGCCAGCAGCTTGATCAGGGTGGGTGAGCAGTACTTC	CASSLIRVGEQYF
17	.	TRBV4-2	TRBD1	TRBJ1-5	TGTGCCAGCAGCCAAGTGGGAGCAGGGGGGAGCAATCAGCCCCAGCATTTT	CASSQVGAGGSNQPQHF
14	.	TRBV18	TRBD1	TRBJ2-1	TGTGCCAGCTCCCCTCCGACAGGGATAAATGAGCAGTTCTTC	CASSPPTGINEQFF
15	few	TRBV19	.	TRBJ1-6	TGTGCCAGTAGGCGTGATCATAACTCCAATTCACCCCTCCACTTT	CASRRDHNSNSPLHF
19	.	TRBV6-2/TRBV6-3	TRBD2	TRBJ2-2	TGTGCCAGCAGTACTCTCCGGGCTAGCGGGGGGGCTACCACCGGGGAGCTGTTTTTT	CASSTLRASGGATTGELFF
15	.	TRBV7-9	.	TRBJ2-7	TGTGCCAGCAGCTTAGCACAGGCGGTTTACTACGAGCAGTACTTC	CASSLAQAVYYEQYF